This T cell receptor beta chain came from a study of T-cell memory formation after mild COVID-19. This CDR3 region has 15 residues. V lost 4 bases to trimming and J lost 8 bases, with 17 bases between them. TCRdb redid the calling of the 5' RACE reads with MiXCR, one entry per CDR3 protein. Of approximately 270,000 distinct CDR3 sequences in the sample, about a sixth were seen once. The genes are TRBV12-3 or TRBV12-4 and TRBJ1-4, with D possibly TRBD1 on 5 matching bases. The receptor was derived from a man younger than 35 who had mild COVID-19 (a few samples of this study predate the infection). Cell type and time point are not known. Material for sequencing was PBMCs or a T cell subset sorted from them (not recorded which). CDR3 in amino acids: CASSYGATGGEKLFF. The CDR3 DNA is TGTGCCAGCAGTTACGGAGCGACGGGGGGAGAAAAACTGTTTTTT.